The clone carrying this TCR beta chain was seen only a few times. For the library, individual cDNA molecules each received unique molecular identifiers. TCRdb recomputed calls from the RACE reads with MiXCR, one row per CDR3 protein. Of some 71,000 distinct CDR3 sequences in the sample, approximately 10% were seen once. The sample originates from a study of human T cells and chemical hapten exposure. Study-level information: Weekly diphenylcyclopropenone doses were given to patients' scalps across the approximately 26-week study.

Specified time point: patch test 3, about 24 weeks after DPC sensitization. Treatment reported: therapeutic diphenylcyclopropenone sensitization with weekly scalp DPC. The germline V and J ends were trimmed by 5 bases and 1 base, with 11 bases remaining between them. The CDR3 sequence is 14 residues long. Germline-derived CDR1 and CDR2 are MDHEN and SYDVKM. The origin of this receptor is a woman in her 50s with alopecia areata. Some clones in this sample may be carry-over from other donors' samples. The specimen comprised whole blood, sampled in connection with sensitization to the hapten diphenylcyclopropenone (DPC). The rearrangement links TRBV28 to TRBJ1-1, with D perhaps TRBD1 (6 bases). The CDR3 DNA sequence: TGTGCCAGCAGTCCTGGGGACAAGAACACTGAAGCTTTCTTT. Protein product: CASSPGDKNTEAFF.